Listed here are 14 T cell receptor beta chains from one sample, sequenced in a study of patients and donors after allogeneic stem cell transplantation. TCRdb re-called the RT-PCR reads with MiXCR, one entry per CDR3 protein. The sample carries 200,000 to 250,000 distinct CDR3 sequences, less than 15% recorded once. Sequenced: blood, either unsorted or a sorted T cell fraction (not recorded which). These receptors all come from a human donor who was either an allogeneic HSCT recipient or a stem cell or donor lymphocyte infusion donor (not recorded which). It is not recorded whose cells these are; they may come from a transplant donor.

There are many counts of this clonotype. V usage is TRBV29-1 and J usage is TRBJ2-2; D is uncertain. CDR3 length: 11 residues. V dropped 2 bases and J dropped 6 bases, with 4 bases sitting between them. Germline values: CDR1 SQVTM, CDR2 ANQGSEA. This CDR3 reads CSVERAGELFF. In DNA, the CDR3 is TGCAGCGTTGAAAGGGCCGGGGAGCTGTTTTTT.

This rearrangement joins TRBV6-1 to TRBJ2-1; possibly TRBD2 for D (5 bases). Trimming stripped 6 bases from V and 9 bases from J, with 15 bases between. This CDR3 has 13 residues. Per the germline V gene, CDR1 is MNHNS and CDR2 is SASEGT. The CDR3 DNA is TGTGCCAGCAGCGCAAATACTGGAGGTGAGCAGTTCTTC. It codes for CASSANTGGEQFF.

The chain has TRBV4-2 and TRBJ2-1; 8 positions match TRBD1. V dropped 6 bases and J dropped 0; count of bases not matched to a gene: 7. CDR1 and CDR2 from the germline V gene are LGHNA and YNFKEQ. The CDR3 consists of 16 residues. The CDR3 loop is CASRDRTGSSYNEQFF. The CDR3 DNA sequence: TGTGCCAGCAGGGACAGGACAGGGAGCTCCTACAATGAGCAGTTCTTC.

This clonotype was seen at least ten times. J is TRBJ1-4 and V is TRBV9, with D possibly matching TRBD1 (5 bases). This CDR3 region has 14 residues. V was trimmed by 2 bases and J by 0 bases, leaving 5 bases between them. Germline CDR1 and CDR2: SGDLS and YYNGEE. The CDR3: CASSVRATNEKLFF. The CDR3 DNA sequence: TGTGCCAGCAGCGTCAGGGCAACTAATGAAAAACTGTTTTTT.

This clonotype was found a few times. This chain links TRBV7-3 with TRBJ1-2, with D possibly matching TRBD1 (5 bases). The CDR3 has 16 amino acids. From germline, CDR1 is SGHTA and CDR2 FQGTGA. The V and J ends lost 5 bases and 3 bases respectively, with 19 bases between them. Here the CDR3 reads CASSPTPDTRDYGYTF. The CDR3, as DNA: TGTGCCAGCAGCCCAACCCCGGATACCAGGGACTATGGCTACACCTTC.

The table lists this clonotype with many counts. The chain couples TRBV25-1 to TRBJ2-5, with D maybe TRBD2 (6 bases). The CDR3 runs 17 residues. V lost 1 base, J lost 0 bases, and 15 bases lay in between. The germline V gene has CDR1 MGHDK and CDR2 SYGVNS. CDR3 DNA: TGTGCCAGCAGTGAATTTGGGGGGATTTCGTACCAAGAGACCCAGTACTTC. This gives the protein CASSEFGGISYQETQYF.

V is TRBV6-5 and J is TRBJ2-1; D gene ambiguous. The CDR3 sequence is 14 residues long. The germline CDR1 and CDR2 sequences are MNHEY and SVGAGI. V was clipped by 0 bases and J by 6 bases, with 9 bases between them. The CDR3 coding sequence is TGTGCCAGCAGTTACTCTCCTGGTTTCAATGAGCAGTTCTTC. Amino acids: CASSYSPGFNEQFF.

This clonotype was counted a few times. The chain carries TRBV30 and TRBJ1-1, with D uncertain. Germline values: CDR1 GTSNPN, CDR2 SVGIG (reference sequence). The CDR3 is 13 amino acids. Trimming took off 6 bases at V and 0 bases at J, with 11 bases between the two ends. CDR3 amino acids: CACRTEVNTEAFF. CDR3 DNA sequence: TGTGCCTGCAGGACTGAAGTGAACACTGAAGCTTTCTTT.

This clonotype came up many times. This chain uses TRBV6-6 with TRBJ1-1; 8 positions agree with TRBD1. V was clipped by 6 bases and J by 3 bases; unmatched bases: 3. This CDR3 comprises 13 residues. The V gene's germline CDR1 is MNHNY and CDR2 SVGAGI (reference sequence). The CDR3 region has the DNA TGTGCCAGCAGCGGACAGGGTTACACTGAAGCTTTCTTT. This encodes CASSGQGYTEAFF.

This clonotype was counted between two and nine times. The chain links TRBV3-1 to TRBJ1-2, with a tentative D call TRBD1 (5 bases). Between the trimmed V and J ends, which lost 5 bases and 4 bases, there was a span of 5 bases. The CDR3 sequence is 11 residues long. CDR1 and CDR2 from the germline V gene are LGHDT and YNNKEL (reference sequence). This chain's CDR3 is CASSGTYGYTF. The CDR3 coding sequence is TGTGCCAGCAGCGGGACCTATGGCTACACCTTC.

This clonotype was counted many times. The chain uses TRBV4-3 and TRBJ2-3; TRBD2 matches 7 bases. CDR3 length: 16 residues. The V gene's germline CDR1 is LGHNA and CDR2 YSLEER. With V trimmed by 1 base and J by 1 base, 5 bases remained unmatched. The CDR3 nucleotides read TGCGCCAGCAGCCAAGGTTCGGGGGGTGGCACAGATACGCAGTATTTT. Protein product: CASSQGSGGGTDTQYF.

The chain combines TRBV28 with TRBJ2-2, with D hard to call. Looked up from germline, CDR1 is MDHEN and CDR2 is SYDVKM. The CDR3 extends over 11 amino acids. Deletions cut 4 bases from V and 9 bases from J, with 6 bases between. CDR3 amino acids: CASSYRRELFF. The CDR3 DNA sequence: TGTGCCAGCAGTTATCGAAGGGAGCTGTTTTTT.

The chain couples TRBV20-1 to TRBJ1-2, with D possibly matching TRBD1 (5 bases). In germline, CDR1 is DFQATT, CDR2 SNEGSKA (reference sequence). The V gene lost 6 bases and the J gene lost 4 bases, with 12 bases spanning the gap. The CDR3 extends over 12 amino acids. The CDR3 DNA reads TGCAGTGCCGGAGGGGCGGTCTATGGCTACACCTTC. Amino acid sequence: CSAGGAVYGYTF.

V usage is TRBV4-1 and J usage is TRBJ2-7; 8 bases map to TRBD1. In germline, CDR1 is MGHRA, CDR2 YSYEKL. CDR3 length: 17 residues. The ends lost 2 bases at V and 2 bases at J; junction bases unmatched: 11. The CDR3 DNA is TGCGCCAGCAGCCAAATGCACGGCGGGACAGGCACCTACGAGCAGTACTTC. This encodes CASSQMHGGTGTYEQYF.